This T cell receptor beta chain was captured by sequencing in a study of cytomegalovirus exposure and HLA in healthy donors. General study results and limits: Association with HLA alleles at 0.05 false discovery rate was found for 15,000 or so TCR beta sequences in a later analysis.

Primers included in the PCR were 60 Vbeta and 13 Jbeta primers. TCRdb keeps only in-frame clones here, not all; method: immunoSEQ multiplex PCR. This sample yields about 93,000 clones, of which approximately 80% are seen a single time; 3% to 4% belongs to the top ten. V was pared by 0 bases and J by 0 bases, with 7 bases of the junction left unmatched. Germline CDR1 and CDR2: SGHVS and FNYEAQ. This CDR3 spans 19 amino acids. About this clone itself: The target antigen is unknown.

The sequence was collected from a middle-aged woman in good health and CMV-seronegative. The sample comprised PBMCs. The V gene is TRBV7-6, the J gene TRBJ2-6; 8 bases are a match to TRBD1. The CDR3: CASSLANGTGPSGANVLTF. CDR3 bases: TGTGCCAGCAGCTTAGCGAACGGGACAGGACCCTCTGGGGCCAACGTCCTGACTTTC.